These 31 T cell receptor beta chains came from one sample sequenced in a study of T-cell reconstitution after alpha-beta-depleted transplantation in children. It was with unique molecular identifiers that the TCRbeta library was prepared. TCRdb re-called the PCR reads through MiXCR, storing one row per CDR3 protein. This table holds about 78,000 distinct CDR3 sequences, roughly an eighth found once. Specimen: PBMCs, mostly from graft donor cells, collected 180 days after TCRalphabeta/CD19-depleted stem cell transplant. These receptors came from a male patient aged 2-9 years who had a stem cell transplant for acute lymphoblastic leukemia, so the T cells may come from the graft donor.

V is TRBV9 and J is TRBJ2-7, with D maybe TRBD2 (7 bases). The V gene lost 2 bases and the J gene lost 6 bases, with 9 bases spanning the gap. Germline V CDR1 and CDR2: SGDLS, YYNGEE. The CDR3 has 12 amino acids. CDR3 coding DNA: TGTGCCAGCAGCGTGGGGGGGCCCGAGCAGTACTTC. It translates to CASSVGGPEQYF. Variable domain in full (rest from reference TRBV9 and TRBJ2-7): DSGVTQTPKHLITATGQRVTLRCSPRSGDLSVYWYQQSLDQGLQFLIQYYNGEERAKGNILERFSAQQFPDLHSELNLSSLELGDSALYFCASSVGGPEQYFGPGTRLTVT.

This clonotype was seen a handful of times. The genes are TRBV6-6 and TRBJ2-7; 7 nucleotides match TRBD1. Trimming took 7 bases from V and 2 from J; bases not matched to a gene: 5. CDR1 MNHNY and CDR2 SVGAGI come from the germline V gene (reference sequence). The CDR3 runs to 13 residues. The CDR3 nucleotides read TGTGCCAGCATACAGGGGAAACCCTACGAGCAGTACTTC. The encoded protein is CASIQGKPYEQYF.

This clonotype has at least ten counts. This chain's CDR3 is CASSSGTARFLGEQFF. The CDR3 coding sequence is TGTGCCAGCAGTTCAGGGACAGCTCGCTTTCTGGGGGAGCAGTTCTTC. The gene calls are TRBV12-3 or TRBV12-4 and TRBJ2-1, with 7 bases that match TRBD1. There are 16 residues in the CDR3. After removal of 4 bases from V and 10 bases from J, the junction contained 16 bases not matched to a gene.

The chain joins TRBV20-1 to TRBJ2-7; D is unclear. The CDR3 totals 14 residues. Germline CDR1 and CDR2: DFQATT and SNEGSKA (reference sequence). V was shortened by 1 base and J by 3 bases, with 13 bases between the two germline ends. The DNA for the CDR3 is TGCAGTGCTAGAGTACCTAAGGCTCTCTACGAGCAGTACTTC. This gives the protein CSARVPKALYEQYF.

The rearrangement links TRBV7-8 to TRBJ1-5, with no clear D. The CDR3 length is 14 residues. Germline CDR1 and CDR2: SGHVS and FQNEAQ. The ends were cut back, 2 bases at V and 6 bases at J, with 11 bases in the middle. The DNA for the CDR3 is TGTGCCAGCAGCTTACTTCTTACAGCTCAGCCCCAGCATTTT. Translation: CASSLLLTAQPQHF.

This clonotype was seen a handful of times. The J gene is TRBJ1-1, the V gene TRBV5-1; tentatively, D is TRBD1 (6 bases). Germline V CDR1 and CDR2: SGHRS, YFSETQ. V was pared by 3 bases and J by 6 bases, with 15 bases between. This CDR3 is 14 amino acids long. The DNA of the CDR3 is TGCGCCAGCAGCTCCCAACAGGGACTCGCTGAAGCTTTCTTT. Translated, it gives CASSSQQGLAEAFF.

The chain has TRBV5-1 and TRBJ2-7; possibly TRBD2 for D (6 bases). The CDR3 runs 15 residues. V dropped 0 bases and J dropped 2 bases, with 12 bases sitting between them. Germline CDR1 is SGHRS and CDR2 is YFSETQ. The CDR3 loop reads CASSLVWGVPYEQYF. The CDR3 bases are TGCGCCAGCAGCTTGGTATGGGGGGTCCCCTACGAGCAGTACTTC. The complete variable domain, with remaining parts taken from reference TRBV5-1 and TRBJ2-7, reads KAGVTQTPRYLIKTRGQQVTLSCSPISGHRSVSWYQQTPGQGLQFLFEYFSETQRNKGNFPGRFSGRQFSNSRSEMNVSTLELGDSALYLCASSLVWGVPYEQYFGPGTRLTVT.

The rearrangement joins TRBV5-1 to TRBJ2-1, with 8 bases that match TRBD1. The V segment lost 4 bases and the J segment 9 bases; nucleotides outside the gene matches: 3. Germline lookup yields CDR1 SGHRS and CDR2 YFSETQ. The CDR3 runs to 12 residues. The CDR3 region has the DNA TGCGCCAGCAGCCCTGGACAGGGTGAGCAGTTCTTC. Residues: CASSPGQGEQFF.

The chain employs TRBV10-2 and TRBJ2-7, with TRBD2 matching 7 bases. Germline V CDR1 and CDR2: WSHSY, SAAADI. Trimming cost V 6 bases and J 6 bases; bases outside gene matches: 11. This CDR3 is built from 14 residues. CDR3 amino acids: CASSPTSGEGEQYF. DNA for the CDR3: TGCGCCAGCAGCCCGACTAGTGGGGAGGGCGAGCAGTACTTC.

This clonotype was counted a few times. The rearrangement joins TRBV5-1 to TRBJ1-2; no firm D call. The V end lost 4 bases, the J end lost 2 bases, and 6 bases lay between the germline ends. CDR1 is SGHRS and CDR2 is YFSETQ in the germline V gene. CDR3 length equals 12 residues. The CDR3 sequence: CASSRGNYGYTF. The CDR3 bases are TGCGCCAGCAGCCGGGGAAACTATGGCTACACCTTC. The full variable domain, completed using reference TRBV5-1 and TRBJ1-2, is KAGVTQTPRYLIKTRGQQVTLSCSPISGHRSVSWYQQTPGQGLQFLFEYFSETQRNKGNFPGRFSGRQFSNSRSEMNVSTLELGDSALYLCASSRGNYGYTFGSGTRLTVV.

The chain couples TRBV7-3 to TRBJ2-5; TRBD1 might be the D (6 bases). Germline assignment: CDR1 SGHTA and CDR2 FQGTGA. V was shortened by 3 bases and J by 3 bases, with 14 bases between the two germline ends. The CDR3 is made up of 15 amino acids. CDR3 bases: TGTGCCAGCAGCTTTTTCGGGACACCAAAAGAGACCCAGTACTTC. Translated, it gives CASSFFGTPKETQYF.

This clonotype was seen at least ten times. The chain links TRBV7-2 to TRBJ2-3; no clear D gene. The germline CDR1 and CDR2 sequences are SGHTA and FQGNSA. V was pared by 4 bases and J by 14 bases, with 13 bases between. The CDR3 runs to 11 residues. This chain's CDR3 is CASSSEWRRYF. The CDR3 region has the DNA TGTGCCAGCAGCTCTGAGTGGCGCAGGTATTTT.

This clonotype was counted only a few times. The chain links TRBV6-5 to TRBJ1-5; D not certain. Trimming left V 2 bases short and J 7 bases short, with 12 bases between. This CDR3 spans 14 amino acids. Germline V gene data show CDR1 as MNHEY and CDR2 as SVGAGI. The CDR3 region is CASSYREDWQPQHF. CDR3 nucleotide sequence: TGTGCCAGCAGTTACCGAGAGGATTGGCAGCCCCAGCATTTT.

J is TRBJ1-3 and V is TRBV7-2; TRBD1 agrees at 8 bases. V was clipped by 5 bases and J by 7 bases; unmatched bases: 4. The germline gives CDR1 SGHTA, CDR2 FQGNSA. This CDR3 is built from 13 residues. The CDR3 reads CASSPQGGNTIYF. CDR3 in DNA: TGTGCCAGCAGCCCACAGGGGGGTAACACCATATATTTT. Full variable domain (missing parts from reference TRBV7-2 and TRBJ1-3): GAGVSQSPSNKVTEKGKDVELRCDPISGHTALYWYRQSLGQGLEFLIYFQGNSAPDKSGLPSDRFSAERTGGSVSTLTIQRTQQEDSAVYLCASSPQGGNTIYFGEGSWLTVV.

The sample holds many counts of this clonotype. The CDR3 protein is CAIRDRGSEKLFF. The CDR3 DNA is TGTGCCATCAGAGACAGGGGAAGCGAAAAACTGTTTTTT. The chain couples TRBV10-3 to TRBJ1-4; 8 nucleotides match TRBD1. CDR1 and CDR2 from the germline V gene are ENHRY and SYGVKD. The CDR3 spans 13 residues. Trimming removed 6 bases from V and 8 bases from J; junction bases left unmatched: 5.

At least ten counts were recorded for this clonotype. This rearrangement joins TRBV10-2 to TRBJ2-1; maybe TRBD1 (6 bases). The CDR3 sequence is 15 residues long. Germline CDR1 WSHSY, CDR2 SAAADI. Trimming stripped 3 bases from V and 2 bases from J, with 11 bases between. CDR3 sequence: CASSDLGAPYNEQFF. The CDR3 region has the DNA TGCGCCAGCAGTGATTTGGGGGCGCCCTACAATGAGCAGTTCTTC.

This clonotype has a handful of counts. The chain joins TRBV28 to TRBJ1-6; D unresolved. V dropped 4 bases and J dropped 10 bases, with 5 bases sitting between them. The CDR3 has 11 residues. CDR1 and CDR2 (germline): MDHEN, SYDVKM. The chain's CDR3 is CASSSGSPLHF. CDR3 bases: TGTGCCAGCAGTTCGGGATCACCCCTCCACTTT. The whole variable domain, remainder taken from reference TRBV28 and TRBJ1-6, is DVKVTQSSRYLVKRTGEKVFLECVQDMDHENMFWYRQDPGLGLRLIYFSYDVKMKEKGDIPEGYSVSREKKERFSLILESASTNQTSMYLCASSSGSPLHFGNGTRLTVT.

This clonotype is judged medium-sized (0.01 to 0.1%). V usage is TRBV12-3 or TRBV12-4 and J usage is TRBJ2-5; 11 positions match TRBD2. V lost 7 bases and J lost 14; bases outside the gene matches: 12. The CDR3 spans 13 residues. CDR3 nucleotide sequence: TGTGCCAGCACCCTGGGTAGCGGGGGGGGGAAATACTTC. This translates into CASTLGSGGGKYF.

The genes are TRBV6-5 and TRBJ1-5; no clear D gene. The length of the CDR3 is 15 residues. Trimming removed 2 bases at V and 0 bases at J, with 8 bases between. The germline V gene encodes CDR1 MNHEY and CDR2 SVGAGI. The CDR3 region has the DNA TGTGCCAGCAGTTACGCCCCCTATAGCAATCAGCCCCAGCATTTT. This translates into CASSYAPYSNQPQHF.

This clonotype was seen at least ten times. J is TRBJ1-3 and V is TRBV10-3; perhaps TRBD1 as D (5 bases). Trimming took 11 bases from V and 8 from J, leaving 13 bases between them. Germline V gene lookup returns CDR1 ENHRY and CDR2 SYGVKD. The CDR3 consists of 11 residues. CDR3 residues: CAPRQGYTIYF. CDR3 DNA sequence: TGTGCCCCCCGGCAGGGATACACCATATATTTT.

This clonotype was detected a few times. This sequence joins TRBV5-1 and TRBJ2-7; TRBD1 might be the D (5 bases). This CDR3 has 15 residues. Trimming left V 0 bases short and J 3 bases short, with 13 bases between. Germline CDR1 reads SGHRS; CDR2 reads YFSETQ. The CDR3 reads CASSLGRETFYEQYF. CDR3 bases: TGCGCCAGCAGCTTGGGCAGGGAAACCTTCTACGAGCAGTACTTC.

This clonotype was observed a handful of times. The junction and the germline gene differ at one end; a read error may be behind it. V gene TRBV11-2 combines with J gene TRBJ2-1; 8 bases line up with TRBD1. In germline, CDR1 is SGHAT, CDR2 FQNNGV. This CDR3 region has 14 residues. The CDR3 coding sequence is TGTGCCAGCAGCTCGAACGGGGGCAGGGGGCTCCTGGTCTTC. Translating gives CASSSNGGRGLLVF.

V is TRBV28 and J is TRBJ1-6, with D possibly TRBD1 on 6 matching bases. The CDR3 loop spans 13 amino acids. Trimming took off 7 bases at V and 13 bases at J, with 17 bases between the two ends. Germline CDR1 MDHEN, CDR2 SYDVKM. CDR3 nucleotide sequence: TGTGCCAGCAAGATTGACAGGATCGTTCCCCTCCACTTT. Its protein is CASKIDRIVPLHF.

This clonotype was detected only a few times. The chain has TRBV12-3 or TRBV12-4 and TRBJ2-1; no clear D. The CDR3 spans 14 residues. Deletions cut 5 bases from V and 0 bases from J, with 8 bases between. CDR3 in DNA: TGTGCCAGCAGTCCGTCGAGCTCCTACAATGAGCAGTTCTTC. Translation gives CASSPSSSYNEQFF.

This clonotype was detected only a few times. The CDR3 reads CSARVGVYEQYF. CDR3 coding DNA: TGCAGTGCTAGAGTCGGGGTCTACGAGCAGTACTTC. The rearrangement joins TRBV20-1 to TRBJ2-7, with D perhaps TRBD2 (5 bases). The CDR3 has 12 residues. V was pared by 1 base and J by 3 bases, with 7 bases between. Germline loops: CDR1 DFQATT, CDR2 SNEGSKA (reference sequence).

This clonotype showed up many times. The rearrangement joins TRBV20-1 to TRBJ2-5; maybe TRBD1 (5 bases). The CDR3 extends over 14 amino acids. Germline V gene lookup returns CDR1 DFQATT and CDR2 SNEGSKA (reference sequence). Trimming took off 5 bases at V and 0 bases at J, with 13 bases between the two ends. The CDR3 DNA follows: TGCAGTGCTTGGACACCGGATTACCAAGAGACCCAGTACTTC. Translation: CSAWTPDYQETQYF.

This clonotype was detected a few times. The chain has TRBV27 and TRBJ2-3, with D unresolved. V was shortened by 5 bases and J by 0 bases, with 12 bases between the two germline ends. The CDR3 is 15 residues long. Looked up from germline, CDR1 is MNHEY and CDR2 is SMNVEV (reference sequence). The CDR3 region is CASSPRGSSTDTQYF. CDR3 DNA: TGTGCCAGCAGTCCCCGAGGATCTAGCACAGATACGCAGTATTTT.

Concerning this clonotype itself: Its ends do not fully match the called genes, so a read error is possible. The V and J genes are TRBV7-2 and TRBJ1-5; D is undetermined. The length of the CDR3 is 16 residues. Looked up from germline, CDR1 is SGHTA and CDR2 is FQGNSA. The CDR3 loop reads CASSSFRAYSNHPQHF. As DNA, the CDR3 is TGTGCCAGCAGCTCTTTCCGGGCCTATAGCAATCACCCCCAGCATTTT.

Ten or more counts support this clonotype. The chain uses TRBV9 and TRBJ2-7; D call uncertain. Deletions cut 0 bases from V and 6 bases from J, with 13 bases between. CDR3 length equals 14 residues. The germline V gene has CDR1 SGDLS and CDR2 YYNGEE. This chain's CDR3 is CASSVEASKGEQYF. The CDR3 DNA reads as TGTGCCAGCAGCGTAGAAGCCTCTAAAGGCGAGCAGTACTTC.

This rearrangement joins TRBV29-1 to TRBJ1-2; 7 bases are shared with TRBD1. CDR3 length equals 16 residues. Germline CDR1 and CDR2: SQVTM and ANQGSEA. The trim removed 1 base at V and 0 bases at J, leaving 8 bases unmatched. The CDR3 loop is CSVEVTPGTANYGYTF. As DNA, the CDR3 is TGCAGCGTTGAAGTAACCCCCGGGACAGCTAACTATGGCTACACCTTC. Based on the CDR3 plus reference TRBV29-1 and TRBJ1-2, the full variable domain is SAVISQKPSRDICQRGTSLTIQCQVDSQVTMMFWYRQQPGQSLTLIATANQGSEATYESGFVIDKFPISRPNLTFSTLTVSNMSPEDSSIYLCSVEVTPGTANYGYTFGSGTRLTVV.

The chain is built from TRBV29-1 and TRBJ1-5; a possible D gene is TRBD1 (5 bases). The V gene's germline CDR1 is SQVTM and CDR2 ANQGSEA. Trimming took off 6 bases at V and 3 bases at J, with 12 bases between the two ends. The CDR3 is made up of 13 amino acids. The CDR3 spells CSVQWGSNQPQHF. For the CDR3, the DNA is TGCAGCGTCCAATGGGGGTCCAATCAGCCCCAGCATTTT.